This entry features one T cell receptor (beta chain) sequence. This entry is derived from a study of blood T cell repertoires in COVID-19. Study details: PBMCs, B-cell-depleted T cells, or T cells were the source of the cDNA or gDNA that made up the material.

The V gene's germline CDR1 is MDHEN and CDR2 SYDVKM. The V gene end was trimmed by 8 bases and the J gene end by 1 base; junction bases not matched to a gene: 5. This CDR3 comprises 13 residues. Generated by immunoSEQ multiplex PCR, the TCRdb table keeps only in-frame clones and is missing some. The table has about 220,000 clones, around nine tenths seen once. Participants' own reports of clinical history determined their cohort assignment. Sequenced input: PBMCs or T cells enriched from blood (not recorded which). The clonotype comes from a woman in her fifties or sixties with acute COVID-19. The chain has TRBV28 and TRBJ2-7; TRBD1 matches at 7 bases. The CDR3 is CASLGTVSYEQYF. The CDR3 DNA is TGTGCCAGCCTCGGGACAGTTTCCTACGAGCAGTACTTC.